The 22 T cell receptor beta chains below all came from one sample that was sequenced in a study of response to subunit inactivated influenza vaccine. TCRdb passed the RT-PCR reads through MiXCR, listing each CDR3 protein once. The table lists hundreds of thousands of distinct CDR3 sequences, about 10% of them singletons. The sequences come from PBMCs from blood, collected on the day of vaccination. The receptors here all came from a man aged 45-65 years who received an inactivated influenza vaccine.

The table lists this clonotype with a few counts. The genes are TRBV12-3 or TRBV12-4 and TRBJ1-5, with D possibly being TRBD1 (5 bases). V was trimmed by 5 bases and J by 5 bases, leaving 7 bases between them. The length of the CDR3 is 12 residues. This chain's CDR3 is CASSGAYQPQHF. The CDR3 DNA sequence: TGTGCCAGCAGTGGGGCCTATCAGCCCCAGCATTTT.

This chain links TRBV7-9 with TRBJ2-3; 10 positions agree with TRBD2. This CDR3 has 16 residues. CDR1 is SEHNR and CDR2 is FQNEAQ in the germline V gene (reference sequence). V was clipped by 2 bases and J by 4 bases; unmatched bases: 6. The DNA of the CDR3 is TGTGCCAGCAGCTTACCTAGCGGGAGCGGGTCAGATACGCAGTATTTT. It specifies CASSLPSGSGSDTQYF.

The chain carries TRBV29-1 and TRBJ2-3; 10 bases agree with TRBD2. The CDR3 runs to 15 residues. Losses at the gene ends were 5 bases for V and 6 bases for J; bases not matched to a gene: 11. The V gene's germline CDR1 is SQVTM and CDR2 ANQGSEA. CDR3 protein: CSVRLTSGSPDTQYF. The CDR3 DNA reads TGCAGCGTTAGGTTGACTAGCGGGTCCCCGGATACGCAGTATTTT.

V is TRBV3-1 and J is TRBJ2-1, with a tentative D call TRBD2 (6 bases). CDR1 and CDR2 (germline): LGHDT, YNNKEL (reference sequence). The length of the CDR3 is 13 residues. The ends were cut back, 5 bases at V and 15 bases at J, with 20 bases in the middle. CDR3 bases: TGTGCCAGCAGCGAAGGACTGGCCGGGCGGGGGTTCTTC. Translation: CASSEGLAGRGFF.

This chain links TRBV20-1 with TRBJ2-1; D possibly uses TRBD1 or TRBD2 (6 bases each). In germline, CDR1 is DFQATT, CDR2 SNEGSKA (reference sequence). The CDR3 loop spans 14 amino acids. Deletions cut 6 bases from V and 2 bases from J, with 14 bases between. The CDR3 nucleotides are TGCAGTGCCCCCACGAGGGGGGCCTACAATGAGCAGTTCTTC. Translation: CSAPTRGAYNEQFF.

This CDR3 is CASSQQWLSTFNEQFF. The DNA for the CDR3 is TGTGCCAGCAGCCAACAGTGGCTTTCCACGTTCAATGAGCAGTTCTTC. This chain links TRBV11-3 with TRBJ2-1; D not resolved. The ends were cut back, 5 bases at V and 6 bases at J, with 20 bases in the middle. Germline-derived CDR1 and CDR2 are SGHNT and YENEEA. This CDR3 region has 16 residues.

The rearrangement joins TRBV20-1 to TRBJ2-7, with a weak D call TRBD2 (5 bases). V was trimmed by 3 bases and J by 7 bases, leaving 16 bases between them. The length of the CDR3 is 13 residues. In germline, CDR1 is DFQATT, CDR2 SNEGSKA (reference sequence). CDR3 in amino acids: CSASGKQRGEQYF. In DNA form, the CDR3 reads TGCAGTGCTAGCGGAAAGCAGAGAGGGGAGCAGTACTTC.

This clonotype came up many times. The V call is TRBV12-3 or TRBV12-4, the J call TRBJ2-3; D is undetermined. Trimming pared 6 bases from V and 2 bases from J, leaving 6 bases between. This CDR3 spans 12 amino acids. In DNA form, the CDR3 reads TGTGCCAGCAGCCCTCACACAGATACGCAGTATTTT. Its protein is CASSPHTDTQYF.

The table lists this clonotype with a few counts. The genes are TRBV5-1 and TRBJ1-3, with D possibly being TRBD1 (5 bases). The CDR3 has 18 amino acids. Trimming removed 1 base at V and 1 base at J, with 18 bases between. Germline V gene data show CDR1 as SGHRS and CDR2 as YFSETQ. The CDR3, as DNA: TGCGCCAGCAGCTTGTCAGGGCAGGGAGACATATCTGGAAACACCATATATTTT. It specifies CASSLSGQGDISGNTIYF.

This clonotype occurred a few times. CDR3: CASSLGEGQPQHF. The CDR3 DNA is TGCGCCAGCAGCTTGGGTGAGGGTCAGCCCCAGCATTTT. The chain carries TRBV5-1 and TRBJ1-5; D is uncertain. The CDR3 is 13 residues long. V lost 0 bases, J lost 6 bases, and 7 bases lay in between. The germline CDR1 and CDR2 sequences are SGHRS and YFSETQ.

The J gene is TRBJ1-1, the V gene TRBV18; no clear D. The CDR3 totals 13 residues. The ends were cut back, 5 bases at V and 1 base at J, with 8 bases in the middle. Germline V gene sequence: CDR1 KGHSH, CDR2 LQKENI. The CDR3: CASSEGGNTEAFF. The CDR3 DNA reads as TGTGCCAGCTCAGAGGGAGGGAACACTGAAGCTTTCTTT. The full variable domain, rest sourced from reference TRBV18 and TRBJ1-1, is NAGVMQNPRHLVRRRGQEARLRCSPMKGHSHVYWYRQLPEEGLKFMVYLQKENIIDESGMPKERFSAEFPKEGPSILRIQQVVRGDSAAYFCASSEGGNTEAFFGQGTRLTVV.

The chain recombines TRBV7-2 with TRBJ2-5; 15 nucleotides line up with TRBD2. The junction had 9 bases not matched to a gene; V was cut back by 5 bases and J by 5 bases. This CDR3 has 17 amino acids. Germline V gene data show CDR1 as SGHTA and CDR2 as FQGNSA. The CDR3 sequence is CASSPRTSGGAGETQYF. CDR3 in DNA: TGTGCCAGCAGCCCGAGGACTAGCGGGGGGGCCGGCGAGACCCAGTACTTC.

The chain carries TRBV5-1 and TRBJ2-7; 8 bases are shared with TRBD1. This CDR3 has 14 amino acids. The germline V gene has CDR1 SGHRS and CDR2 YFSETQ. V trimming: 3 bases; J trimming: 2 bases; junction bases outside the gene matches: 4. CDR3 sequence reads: CASSWTGITYEQYF. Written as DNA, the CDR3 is TGCGCCAGCAGCTGGACAGGGATAACCTACGAGCAGTACTTC.

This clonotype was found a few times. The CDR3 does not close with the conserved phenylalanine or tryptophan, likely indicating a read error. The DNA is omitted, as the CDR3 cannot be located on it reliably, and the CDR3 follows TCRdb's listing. The CDR3 reads CASSIGTGLTL. This chain uses TRBV7-2 with TRBJ2-1; the DNA was not compared with TRBD1, the D call given in the table. Per the germline V gene, CDR1 is SGHTA and CDR2 is FQGNSA. Inclusive of both ends, the CDR3 amounts to 11 amino acids.

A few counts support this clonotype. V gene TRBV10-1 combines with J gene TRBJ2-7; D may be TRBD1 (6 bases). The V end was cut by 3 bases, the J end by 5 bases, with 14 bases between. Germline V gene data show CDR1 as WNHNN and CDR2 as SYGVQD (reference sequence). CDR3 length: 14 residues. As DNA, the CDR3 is TGCGCCAGCAGTGAACACAGGGTTACCGACGAGCAGTACTTC. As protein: CASSEHRVTDEQYF.

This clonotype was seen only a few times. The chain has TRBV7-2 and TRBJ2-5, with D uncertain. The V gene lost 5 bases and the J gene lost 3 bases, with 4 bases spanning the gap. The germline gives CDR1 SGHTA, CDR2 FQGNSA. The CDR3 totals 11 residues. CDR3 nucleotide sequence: TGTGCCAGCAGCGATGAAGAGACCCAGTACTTC. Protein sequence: CASSDEETQYF.

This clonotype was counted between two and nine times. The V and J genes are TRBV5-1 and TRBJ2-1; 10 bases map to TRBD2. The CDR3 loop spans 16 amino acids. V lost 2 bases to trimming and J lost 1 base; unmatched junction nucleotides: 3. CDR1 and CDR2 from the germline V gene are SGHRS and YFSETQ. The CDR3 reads CASSLTSGVSYNEQFF. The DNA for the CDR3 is TGCGCCAGCAGCTTAACTAGCGGGGTTTCCTACAATGAGCAGTTCTTC.

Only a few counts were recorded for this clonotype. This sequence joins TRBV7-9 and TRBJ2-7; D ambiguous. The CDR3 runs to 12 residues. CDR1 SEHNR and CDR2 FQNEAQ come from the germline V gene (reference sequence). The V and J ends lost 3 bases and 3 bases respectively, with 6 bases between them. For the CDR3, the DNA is TGTGCCAGCAGCTTTTTGAACTACGAGCAGTACTTC. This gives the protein CASSFLNYEQYF.

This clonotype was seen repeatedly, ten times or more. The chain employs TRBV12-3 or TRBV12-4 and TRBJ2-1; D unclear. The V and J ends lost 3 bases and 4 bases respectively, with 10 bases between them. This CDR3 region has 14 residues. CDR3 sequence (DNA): TGTGCCAGCAGTTTGTCACGGATATACAATGAGCAGTTCTTC. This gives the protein CASSLSRIYNEQFF.

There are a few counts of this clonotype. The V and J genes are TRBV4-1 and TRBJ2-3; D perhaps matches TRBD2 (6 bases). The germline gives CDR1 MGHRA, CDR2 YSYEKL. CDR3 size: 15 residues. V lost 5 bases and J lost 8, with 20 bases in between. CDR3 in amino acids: CASSASPSGTLTQYF. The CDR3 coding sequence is TGCGCCAGCAGCGCTTCGCCTTCCGGGACTCTTACGCAGTATTTT.

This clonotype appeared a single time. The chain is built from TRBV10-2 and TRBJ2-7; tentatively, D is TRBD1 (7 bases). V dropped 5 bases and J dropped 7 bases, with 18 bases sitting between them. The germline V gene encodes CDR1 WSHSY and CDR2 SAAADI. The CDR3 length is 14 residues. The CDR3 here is CASSTGEAMGEQYF. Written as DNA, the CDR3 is TGCGCCAGCAGTACAGGGGAGGCCATGGGGGAGCAGTACTTC.

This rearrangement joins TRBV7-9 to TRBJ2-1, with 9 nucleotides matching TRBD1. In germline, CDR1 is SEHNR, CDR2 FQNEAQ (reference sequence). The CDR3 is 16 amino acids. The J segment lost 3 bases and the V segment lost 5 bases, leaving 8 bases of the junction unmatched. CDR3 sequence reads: CASSGPGTGFYNEQFF. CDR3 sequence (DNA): TGTGCCAGCAGCGGCCCCGGGACAGGGTTCTACAATGAGCAGTTCTTC.